The 31 T cell receptor beta chains below were found in one sample sequenced in a study of T cells after posttransplantation cyclophosphamide. The assay was immunoSEQ multiplex PCR, and TCRdb's table has in-frame clones only and misses some. Of around 40,000 clones in the sample, 90% are singletons; the top ten hold roughly 2.5%. Treatment was busulfan-fludarabine conditioning, a marrow graft, and cyclophosphamide on days +3 and +4. The material was PBMCs, obtained around 67 days after allogeneic stem cell transplant with posttransplant cyclophosphamide. The receptors stem from a male patient in his sixties or seventies who received an allogeneic stem cell transplant from a related donor and was CMV-positive. Some T cells may originate from the graft donor.

The rearrangement uses TRBV19 and TRBJ2-3, with D possibly matching TRBD2 (6 bases). The CDR3 runs to 15 residues. Germline CDR1 reads LNHDA; CDR2 reads SQIVND (reference sequence). Trimming removed 5 bases at V and 2 bases at J, with 14 bases between. The CDR3 DNA follows: TGTGCCAGTAGTCGTTCGGGGGTACCCACAGATACGCAGTATTTT. Protein sequence: CASSRSGVPTDTQYF. The variable domain in full, completed from reference TRBV19 and TRBJ2-3, reads DGGITQSPKYLFRKEGQNVTLSCEQNLNHDAMYWYRQDPGQGLRLIYYSQIVNDFQKGDIAEGYSVSREKKESFPLTVTSAQKNPTAFYLCASSRSGVPTDTQYFGPGTRLTVL.

The chain carries TRBV27 and TRBJ2-7; tentative D call: TRBD2 (6 bases). Germline CDR1 is MNHEY and CDR2 is SMNVEV (reference sequence). The length of the CDR3 is 14 residues. V gave up 8 bases and J gave up 3 bases, with 17 bases separating them. The DNA of the CDR3 is TGTGCCAGCGGACTTAGCGGTGAAATCTACGAGCAGTACTTC. As protein: CASGLSGEIYEQYF.

The CDR3, as DNA: TGCGCCAGCAGAGGGGCAGGGGTAACCGGGGAGCTGTTTTTT. Protein sequence: CASRGAGVTGELFF. The rearrangement joins TRBV4-1 to TRBJ2-2; D possibly corresponds to TRBD1 (6 bases). Germline V gene data show CDR1 as MGHRA and CDR2 as YSYEKL. This CDR3 spans 14 amino acids. The V gene lost 6 bases and the J gene lost 5 bases, with 13 bases spanning the gap.

This clone showed up just a few times. The rearrangement uses TRBV2 and TRBJ2-6; D may be TRBD1 (6 bases). V lost 4 bases to trimming and J lost 1 base, with 17 bases between them. This CDR3 is 18 amino acids long. Germline assignment: CDR1 SNHLY and CDR2 FYNNEI. CDR3 sequence: CASSVTGTSDSGANVLTF. CDR3 in DNA: TGTGCCAGCAGTGTTACCGGGACATCTGATTCTGGGGCCAACGTCCTGACTTTC.

The gene calls are TRBV19 and TRBJ2-1; no clear D gene. V dropped 4 bases and J dropped 3 bases, with 10 bases sitting between them. The CDR3 is 14 residues long. The germline V gene has CDR1 LNHDA and CDR2 SQIVND (reference sequence). The CDR3 sequence is CASSRAGYYNEQFF. The CDR3 nucleotides are TGTGCCAGTAGTAGGGCAGGATACTACAATGAGCAGTTCTTC.

This clone was seen once. The genes are TRBV12-5 and TRBJ2-3; 14 bases line up with TRBD2. Germline CDR1 LGHNT, CDR2 FRNRAP. Trimming at V came to 5 bases and at J to 4 bases, leaving 8 bases not matched to a gene. The CDR3 consists of 17 residues. The CDR3 sequence: CASGTGTSGGRADTQYF. The CDR3 region has the DNA TGTGCTAGTGGTACCGGGACTAGCGGGGGCAGGGCAGATACGCAGTATTTT.

This clone was seen only a few times. The chain combines TRBV29-1 with TRBJ2-5; the D gene is possibly TRBD1 (6 bases). Germline V gives CDR1 SQVTM, CDR2 ANQGSEA. The length of the CDR3 is 12 residues. Trimming took off 7 bases at V and 5 bases at J, with 14 bases between the two ends. The CDR3, as DNA: TGCAGCGGTGGGGACACGAGGGAGACCCAGTACTTC. It is translated as CSGGDTRETQYF.

The rearrangement uses TRBV13 and TRBJ2-7; 8 bases align to TRBD1. The CDR3 consists of 15 residues. CDR1 is PRHDT and CDR2 is FYEKMQ in the germline V gene (reference sequence). Trimming took 6 bases from V and 5 from J; bases not matched to a gene: 12. CDR3 sequence (DNA): TGTGCCAGCAGTGCCGCGACAGGGGTTCTAAACGAGCAGTACTTC. As protein: CASSAATGVLNEQYF.

CDR3 loop: CSVEEGQTEKLFF. CDR3 nucleotides: TGCAGCGTTGAAGAGGGACAGACCGAAAAACTGTTTTTT. This chain joins TRBV29-1 and TRBJ1-4; 7 bases align to TRBD1. J gave up 8 bases and V 0 bases, and 3 bases lay outside the gene matches. From germline, CDR1 is SQVTM and CDR2 ANQGSEA. This CDR3 has 13 amino acids.

The chain is built from TRBV29-1 and TRBJ1-4; D possibly corresponds to TRBD1 (5 bases). V lost 1 base and J lost 7, with 16 bases in between. The germline CDR1 and CDR2 sequences are SQVTM and ANQGSEA. This CDR3 is 15 amino acids long. CDR3 nucleotide sequence: TGCAGCGTTGAAGTTCAGGGATACGGCGCTGAAAAACTGTTTTTT. Encoded protein: CSVEVQGYGAEKLFF.

This chain links TRBV18 with TRBJ1-1, with D possibly being TRBD1 (5 bases). This CDR3 has 14 residues. V lost 8 bases, J lost 2 bases, and 15 bases lay in between. The V gene's germline CDR1 is KGHSH and CDR2 LQKENI. The CDR3 bases are TGTGCCAGCACCGAGAGTTGGGGCAACACTGAAGCTTTCTTT. Its translation: CASTESWGNTEAFF. Together with reference TRBV18 and TRBJ1-1, the CDR3 gives the full variable domain: NAGVMQNPRHLVRRRGQEARLRCSPMKGHSHVYWYRQLPEEGLKFMVYLQKENIIDESGMPKERFSAEFPKEGPSILRIQQVVRGDSAAYFCASTESWGNTEAFFGQGTRLTVV.

This chain joins TRBV4-1 and TRBJ2-2, with TRBD1 matching over 9 bases. Germline V gene data show CDR1 as MGHRA and CDR2 as YSYEKL. The CDR3 has 16 residues. V was pared by 3 bases and J by 7 bases, with 9 bases of the junction left unmatched. The CDR3 is CASSHGGQGKNGELFF. The CDR3 bases are TGCGCCAGCAGCCATGGCGGACAGGGGAAGAACGGGGAGCTGTTTTTT.

The chain employs TRBV2 and TRBJ1-1, with a tentative D call TRBD1 (6 bases). Trimming took off 5 bases at V and 1 base at J, with 14 bases between the two ends. The CDR3 consists of 15 residues. In germline, CDR1 is SNHLY, CDR2 FYNNEI. The CDR3, as DNA: TGTGCCAGCAGTACGACAGGATACCAGAACACTGAAGCTTTCTTT. It translates to CASSTTGYQNTEAFF.

This clone was counted once. V and J are TRBV11-2 and TRBJ1-1, with D possibly being TRBD1 (5 bases). The CDR3 runs to 15 residues. V lost 5 bases, J lost 5 bases, and 18 bases lay in between. Germline V gene sequence: CDR1 SGHAT, CDR2 FQNNGV. The CDR3 spells CASSRDPWGETEAFF. CDR3 coding DNA: TGTGCCAGCAGCCGCGATCCGTGGGGGGAGACTGAAGCTTTCTTT.

Remarks on this clone: The same CDR3 is also encoded by other DNA sequences in this sample. J is TRBJ1-1 and V is TRBV7-6; D is undetermined. From germline, CDR1 is SGHVS and CDR2 FNYEAQ. Trimming removed 1 base from V and 1 base from J, with 7 bases in between. CDR3 length equals 14 residues. The CDR3 here is CASSLGRGNTEAFF. The CDR3 nucleotides are TGTGCCAGCAGCTTAGGACGAGGGAACACTGAAGCTTTCTTT.

The V call is TRBV6-1, the J call TRBJ2-5; 9 bases align to TRBD1. CDR1 MNHNS and CDR2 SASEGT come from the germline V gene. The V segment lost 7 bases and the J segment 5 bases; nucleotides outside the gene matches: 8. The CDR3 is made up of 14 amino acids. The CDR3 region is CASTTWTGAETQYF. Written as DNA, the CDR3 is TGTGCCAGCACTACCTGGACAGGGGCGGAGACCCAGTACTTC.

The V and J genes are TRBV4-1 and TRBJ2-5; 10 bases align to TRBD2. This CDR3 has 20 amino acids. Per germline, CDR1 MGHRA and CDR2 YSYEKL. V dropped 1 base and J dropped 2; count of bases not matched to a gene: 16. The CDR3 bases are TGCGCCAGCAGCCAAGGGGGGGCGGCTAGCGGGGGAAAAGTACAAGAGACCCAGTACTTC. Protein product: CASSQGGAASGGKVQETQYF.

The CDR3 loop is CASSRGLGAGNEQFF. CDR3 in DNA: TGTGCCAGCAGCAGGGGGCTAGGGGCGGGCAATGAGCAGTTCTTC. The rearrangement uses TRBV2 and TRBJ2-1, with 8 bases fitting TRBD1. This CDR3 region has 15 residues. The trim removed 6 bases at V and 6 bases at J, leaving 10 bases unmatched. The germline V gene has CDR1 SNHLY and CDR2 FYNNEI. Filled out from reference TRBV2 and TRBJ2-1, the complete variable domain reads EPEVTQTPSHQVTQMGQEVILRCVPISNHLYFYWYRQILGQKVEFLVSFYNNEISEKSEIFDDQFSVERPDGSNFTLKIRSTKLEDSAMYFCASSRGLGAGNEQFFGPGTRLTVL.

The V gene is TRBV16, the J gene TRBJ1-1, with 10 bases aligning to TRBD1. This CDR3 spans 15 amino acids. CDR1 and CDR2 (germline): KGHSY, FQNENV. The junction had 8 bases not matched to a gene; V was cut back by 5 bases and J by 5 bases. CDR3 nucleotide sequence: TGTGCCAGCAGCACCCGGGACAGGGGCGAAACTGAAGCTTTCTTT. The encoded protein is CASSTRDRGETEAFF.

The V and J genes are TRBV5-1 and TRBJ2-3; possible D gene TRBD2, 7 bases. V was cut by 4 bases and J by 4 bases, with 16 bases left in between. This CDR3 contains 15 residues. Per germline, CDR1 SGHRS and CDR2 YFSETQ. CDR3 residues: CASSPLGGGADTQYF. CDR3 bases: TGCGCCAGCAGCCCCCTTGGAGGGGGGGCAGATACGCAGTATTTT.

This clone has only a few counts. The V call is TRBV10-3, the J call TRBJ2-5, with 8 bases aligning to TRBD1. The V gene's germline CDR1 is ENHRY and CDR2 SYGVKD. The CDR3 length is 15 residues. Trimming at V came to 8 bases and at J to 4 bases, leaving 12 bases not matched to a gene. CDR3 in amino acids: CAIDSGRGPLETQYF. The CDR3 DNA sequence: TGTGCCATCGATAGTGGCAGGGGGCCTCTAGAGACCCAGTACTTC.

J is TRBJ2-3 and V is TRBV4-2, with D possibly TRBD2 on 5 matching bases. Germline assignment: CDR1 LGHNA and CDR2 YNFKEQ. This CDR3 has 15 residues. V was cut by 0 bases and J by 3 bases, with 10 bases left in between. The CDR3 DNA sequence: TGTGCCAGCAGCCAAGACGGGAAACGAACAGATACGCAGTATTTT. Translation gives CASSQDGKRTDTQYF.

This rearrangement joins TRBV27 to TRBJ2-7; 7 bases line up with TRBD1. The CDR3 extends over 14 amino acids. V gave up 6 bases and J gave up 5 bases; unmatched junction bases: 10. The germline V gene encodes CDR1 MNHEY and CDR2 SMNVEV (reference sequence). For the CDR3, the DNA is TGTGCCAGCAGGCCCGAGACAGGGTCCCACGAGCAGTACTTC. Translated, it gives CASRPETGSHEQYF.

The chain links TRBV30 to TRBJ1-1; possibly TRBD1 for D (6 bases). The CDR3 is 12 amino acids. V was trimmed by 3 bases and J by 4 bases, leaving 9 bases between them. The germline gives CDR1 GTSNPN, CDR2 SVGIG (reference sequence). This chain's CDR3 is CAWRTGITEAFF. DNA for the CDR3: TGTGCCTGGAGAACAGGGATCACTGAAGCTTTCTTT.

This clone was observed once. The chain joins TRBV5-5 to TRBJ2-3; D unclear. Per germline, CDR1 SGHKS and CDR2 YYEKEE (reference sequence). V dropped 0 bases and J dropped 0 bases, with 2 bases sitting between them. The CDR3 runs to 13 residues. The CDR3 DNA is TGTGCCAGCAGCTTGGCGAGCACAGATACGCAGTATTTT. Its translation is CASSLASTDTQYF.

A note on this clone: Germline is not matched at one junction end, which may reflect a read error. The J gene is TRBJ1-2, the V gene TRBV30, with TRBD1 matching 10 bases. Germline assignment: CDR1 GTSNPN and CDR2 SVGIG (reference sequence). The CDR3 runs 13 residues. CDR3 amino acids: CAGRGQGSYGYTF. CDR3 DNA: TGTGCCGGGAGGGGACAGGGGTCTTATGGCTACACCTTC.

The rearrangement links TRBV5-6 to TRBJ1-1, with 7 bases matching TRBD1. J was trimmed by 0 bases and V by 4 bases; bases with no gene match: 6. The germline V gene encodes CDR1 SGHDT and CDR2 YYEEEE. The CDR3 length is 15 residues. In DNA form, the CDR3 reads TGTGCCAGCAGCCCTTGGGACAGACTGAACACTGAAGCTTTCTTT. Amino acid sequence: CASSPWDRLNTEAFF.

The table lists this clone with a count of one. J is TRBJ2-2 and V is TRBV27; D is undetermined. The CDR3 length is 15 residues. The germline gives CDR1 MNHEY, CDR2 SMNVEV (reference sequence). Between the trimmed V and J ends, which lost 1 base and 0 bases, there was a span of 6 bases. In DNA, the CDR3 is TGTGCCAGCAGTTTATTCTTCCCGAACACCGGGGAGCTGTTTTTT. Amino acids: CASSLFFPNTGELFF.

This clone was found once. The V gene is TRBV6-1, the J gene TRBJ2-1; D is possibly TRBD1 (6 bases). Germline V gene data show CDR1 as MNHNS and CDR2 as SASEGT. CDR3 length: 14 residues. Trimming removed 3 bases from V and 10 bases from J, with 16 bases in between. In nucleotides, the CDR3 is TGTGCCAGCAGTGACTACTTGGGGGCGCAGGAGCAGTTCTTC. This translates into CASSDYLGAQEQFF.

The chain is built from TRBV10-1 and TRBJ2-1; TRBD2 aligns across 8 bases. Germline assignment: CDR1 WNHNN and CDR2 SYGVQD (reference sequence). CDR3 length: 17 amino acids. After removal of 0 bases from V and 5 bases from J, the junction contained 9 bases not matched to a gene. CDR3 amino acids: CASSESIWRGADNEQFF. The CDR3 DNA reads as TGCGCCAGCAGTGAGTCGATCTGGCGGGGGGCCGACAATGAGCAGTTCTTC.

The chain employs TRBV27 and TRBJ2-5; TRBD1 is a possible D gene (5 bases). The CDR3 is 14 residues long. CDR1 and CDR2 from the germline V gene are MNHEY and SMNVEV (reference sequence). The V and J ends lost 5 bases and 5 bases respectively, with 15 bases between them. CDR3 amino acids: CASSPNRMGETQYF. Here the CDR3 DNA reads TGTGCCAGCAGTCCCAACAGGATGGGGGAGACCCAGTACTTC.